This passage covers 13 T cell receptor beta chains from one sample sequenced in a study of prognosis after radiotherapy for stage I lung cancer. Multiplex PCR, run in two rounds, amplified TCR beta CDR3 from genomic DNA. First-round PCR employed TRBV- and TRBJ-specific primers for each gene. TCRdb used MiXCR to reprocess the multiplex PCR reads, holding one entry per CDR3 protein. This sample carries some 35,000 distinct CDR3 sequences, about 34% of them seen once, and the ten largest clones take roughly 15%. This specimen consisted of PBMCs, obtained before or after stereotactic body radiation therapy (not recorded which). These receptors all stem from a donor over 45 with non-small cell lung cancer.

As to this clonotype: A much larger clone lies a single base off, so this may be a read error. The J gene is TRBJ1-5, the V gene TRBV12-3 or TRBV12-4, with D maybe TRBD1 (6 bases). The CDR3 loop spans 17 amino acids. Trimming stripped 6 bases from V and 0 bases from J, with 18 bases between. The CDR3 region has the DNA TGTGCCAGCAGCCCCTTATGGGGGGCGGATAGCAATCAGCCCCAGCATTTT. Translated: CASSPLWGADSNQPQHF.

Many counts were recorded for this clonotype. V and J are TRBV11-3 and TRBJ2-3, with D hard to call. Deletions cut 3 bases from V and 2 bases from J, with 3 bases between. CDR1 and CDR2 from the germline V gene are SGHNT and YENEEA. This CDR3 has 12 amino acids. The CDR3, as DNA: TGTGCCAGCAGCTTTACCACAGATACGCAGTATTTT. Its protein product is CASSFTTDTQYF.

Written as DNA, the CDR3 is TGTGCCAGCAGCTTTGGATCAGTTACCGGGACTGAAGCTTTCTTT. This translates into CASSFGSVTGTEAFF. V and J are TRBV7-9 and TRBJ1-1; D gene unclear. The CDR3 consists of 15 residues. V lost 3 bases and J 5 bases, leaving 16 bases between the germline ends. Germline V gene data show CDR1 as SEHNR and CDR2 as FQNEAQ (reference sequence).

This clonotype was recorded at least ten times. This chain joins TRBV12-3 or TRBV12-4 and TRBJ2-1, with TRBD2 matching over 9 bases. With V trimmed by 3 bases and J by 4 bases, 4 bases remained unmatched. The CDR3 spans 15 residues. The CDR3 nucleotides are TGTGCCAGCAGTTTCGCGACTAGCGGTTACAATGAGCAGTTCTTC. Its protein product is CASSFATSGYNEQFF.

The chain has TRBV6-1 and TRBJ1-2; weak D call: TRBD1 (5 bases). Trimming stripped 6 bases from V and 0 bases from J, with 11 bases between. The CDR3 loop spans 14 amino acids. Germline V lookup: CDR1 MNHNS, CDR2 SASEGT. The CDR3 spells CASSSQVTNYGYTF. The CDR3 DNA reads TGTGCCAGCAGCTCACAGGTGACTAACTATGGCTACACCTTC.

This clonotype has ten or more counts. J is TRBJ1-3 and V is TRBV12-3 or TRBV12-4; 9 nucleotides line up with TRBD1. The J segment lost 6 bases and the V segment lost 3 bases, leaving 12 bases of the junction unmatched. CDR3 length equals 17 residues. This CDR3 is CASSFLQGARGANTIYF. As DNA, the CDR3 is TGTGCCAGCAGTTTCCTACAGGGGGCAAGGGGCGCAAACACCATATATTTT.

This clonotype was seen many times. V and J are TRBV7-3 and TRBJ2-1, with D possibly being TRBD1 (6 bases). The CDR3 is made up of 17 amino acids. Trimming took off 0 bases at V and 0 bases at J, with 12 bases between the two ends. Germline V lookup: CDR1 SGHTA, CDR2 FQGTGA. The CDR3 sequence: CASSLTRTASSYNEQFF. In DNA, the CDR3 is TGTGCCAGCAGCTTAACAAGGACAGCAAGCTCCTACAATGAGCAGTTCTTC.

In its sample, this clonotype was seen many times. The chain recombines TRBV11-1 with TRBJ2-7, with D unclear. This CDR3 is 13 amino acids long. The germline V and J ends were trimmed by 5 bases and 2 bases, with 10 bases remaining between them. Germline V gives CDR1 SGHAT, CDR2 FQDESV (reference sequence). The CDR3 sequence is CASSRTNPYEQYF. DNA for the CDR3: TGTGCCAGCAGCCGTACTAACCCCTACGAGCAGTACTTC.

This clonotype has at least ten counts. The DNA for the CDR3 is TGCGCCAGCAGCTTGGGGTCAGGGCACACAGATACGCAGTATTTT. Its translation is CASSLGSGHTDTQYF. The gene calls are TRBV5-1 and TRBJ2-3; D might be TRBD1 (5 bases). The CDR3 is 15 residues long. Trimming removed 0 bases at V and 2 bases at J, with 10 bases between. CDR1 and CDR2 from the germline V gene are SGHRS and YFSETQ.

The rearrangement joins TRBV6-2 or TRBV6-3 to TRBJ2-2; D remains ambiguous. CDR3 length: 13 amino acids. V was pared by 8 bases and J by 4 bases, with 11 bases between. The V gene's germline CDR1 is MNHEY and CDR2 SVGEGT. CDR3 amino acids: CASSTVSTGELFF. In DNA, the CDR3 is TGTGCCAGCTCCACAGTGAGCACCGGGGAGCTGTTTTTT.

This clonotype was recorded many times. The J gene is TRBJ2-1, the V gene TRBV20-1; TRBD2 agrees at 10 bases. The trim removed 0 bases at V and 4 bases at J, leaving 12 bases unmatched. The CDR3 is 18 residues long. Germline V gene lookup returns CDR1 DFQATT and CDR2 SNEGSKA (reference sequence). Here the CDR3 DNA reads TGCAGTGCTAGAGATCCCTTTCGGACTAGCGGTAAATACAATGAGCAGTTCTTC. Residues: CSARDPFRTSGKYNEQFF.

This clonotype was picked up a small number of times. This may be a read error, as it is one base from a much larger clone. The chain employs TRBV6-2 or TRBV6-3 and TRBJ1-1, with a possible D match to TRBD1 (6 bases). V lost 2 bases and J lost 11, with 15 bases in between. The length of the CDR3 is 13 residues. Germline assignment: CDR1 MNHEY and CDR2 SVGEGT. The CDR3 spells CASSYIPTGCAFF. DNA of the CDR3: TGTGCCAGCAGTTACATTCCAACAGGGTGCGCTTTCTTT.

This clonotype was seen ten or more times. V is TRBV11-3 and J is TRBJ2-2, with 9 bases fitting TRBD1. V dropped 5 bases and J dropped 4; count of bases not matched to a gene: 5. The germline V gene has CDR1 SGHNT and CDR2 YENEEA. CDR3 length: 15 amino acids. The CDR3 loop is CASSTHRGPTGELFF. In nucleotides, the CDR3 is TGTGCCAGCAGCACCCACAGGGGGCCCACCGGGGAGCTGTTTTTT. Full variable domain (rest looked up from reference TRBV11-3 and TRBJ2-2): EAGVVQSPRYKIIEKKQPVAFWCNPISGHNTLYWYLQNLGQGPELLIRYENEEAVDDSQLPKDRFSAERLKGVDSTLKIQPAELGDSAVYLCASSTHRGPTGELFFGEGSRLTVL.